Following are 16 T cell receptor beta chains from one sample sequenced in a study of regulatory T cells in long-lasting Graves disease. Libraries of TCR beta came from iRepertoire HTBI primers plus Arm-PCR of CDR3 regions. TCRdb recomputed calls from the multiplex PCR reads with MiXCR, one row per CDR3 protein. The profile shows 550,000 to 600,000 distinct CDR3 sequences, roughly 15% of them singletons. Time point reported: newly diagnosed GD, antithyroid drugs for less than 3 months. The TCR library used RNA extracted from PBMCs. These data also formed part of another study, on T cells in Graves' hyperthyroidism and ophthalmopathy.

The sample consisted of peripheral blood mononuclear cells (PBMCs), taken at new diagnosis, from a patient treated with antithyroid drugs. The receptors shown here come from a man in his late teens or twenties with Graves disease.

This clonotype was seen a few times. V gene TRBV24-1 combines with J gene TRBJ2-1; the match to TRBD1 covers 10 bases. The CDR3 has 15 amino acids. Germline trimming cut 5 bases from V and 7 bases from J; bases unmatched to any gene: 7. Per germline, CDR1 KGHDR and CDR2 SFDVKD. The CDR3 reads CATSAPGTGVNEQFF. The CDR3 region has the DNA TGTGCCACCAGTGCCCCAGGGACAGGGGTGAATGAGCAGTTCTTC.

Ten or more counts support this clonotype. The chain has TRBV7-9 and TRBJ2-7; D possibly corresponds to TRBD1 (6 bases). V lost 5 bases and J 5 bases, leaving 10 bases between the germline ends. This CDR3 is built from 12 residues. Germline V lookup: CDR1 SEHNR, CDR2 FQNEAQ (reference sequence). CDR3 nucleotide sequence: TGTGCCAGCAGCATCGAGGGGGACGAGCAGTACTTC. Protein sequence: CASSIEGDEQYF.

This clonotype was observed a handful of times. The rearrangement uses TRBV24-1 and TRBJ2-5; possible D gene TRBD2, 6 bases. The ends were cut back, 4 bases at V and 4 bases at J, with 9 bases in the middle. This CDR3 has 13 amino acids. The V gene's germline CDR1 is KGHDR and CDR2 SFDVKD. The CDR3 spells CATSEAGRETQYF. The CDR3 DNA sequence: TGTGCCACCAGTGAAGCGGGCCGAGAGACCCAGTACTTC.

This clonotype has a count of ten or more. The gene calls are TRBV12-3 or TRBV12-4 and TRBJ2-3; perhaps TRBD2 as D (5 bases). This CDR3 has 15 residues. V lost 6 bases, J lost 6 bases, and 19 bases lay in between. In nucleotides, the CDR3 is TGTGCCAGCAGCCCCTGGACTGGCCCCCAGGATACGCAGTATTTT. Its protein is CASSPWTGPQDTQYF.

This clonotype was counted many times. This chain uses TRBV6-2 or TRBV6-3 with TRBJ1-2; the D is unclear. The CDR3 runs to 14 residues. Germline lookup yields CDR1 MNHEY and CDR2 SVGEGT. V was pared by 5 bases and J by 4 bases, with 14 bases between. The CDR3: CASSEHSPPYGYTF. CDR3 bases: TGTGCCAGCAGTGAACACTCTCCGCCCTATGGCTACACCTTC.

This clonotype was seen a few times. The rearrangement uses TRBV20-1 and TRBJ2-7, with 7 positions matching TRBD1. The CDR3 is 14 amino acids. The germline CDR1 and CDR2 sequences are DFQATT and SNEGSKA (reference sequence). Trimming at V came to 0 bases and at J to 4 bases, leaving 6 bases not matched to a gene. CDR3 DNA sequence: TGCAGTGCTAGAGACGGCAGGGGGACGTACGAGCAGTACTTC. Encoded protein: CSARDGRGTYEQYF.

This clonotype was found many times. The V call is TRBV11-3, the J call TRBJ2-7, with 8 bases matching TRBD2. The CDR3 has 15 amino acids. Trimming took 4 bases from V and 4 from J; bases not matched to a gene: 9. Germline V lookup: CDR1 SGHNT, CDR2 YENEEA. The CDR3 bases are TGTGCCAGCAGCTACAAGGCGGGAGGTGAATACGAGCAGTACTTC. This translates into CASSYKAGGEYEQYF.

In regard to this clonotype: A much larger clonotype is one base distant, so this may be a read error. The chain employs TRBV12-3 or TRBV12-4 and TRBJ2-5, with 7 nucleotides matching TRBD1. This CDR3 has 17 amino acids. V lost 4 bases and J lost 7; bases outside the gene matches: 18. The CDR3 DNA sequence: TGTGCCAGCAGTTCCAGCGCCGGGATAGGGGGCGGTGGGACCCAGTACTTC. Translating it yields CASSSSAGIGGGGTQYF.

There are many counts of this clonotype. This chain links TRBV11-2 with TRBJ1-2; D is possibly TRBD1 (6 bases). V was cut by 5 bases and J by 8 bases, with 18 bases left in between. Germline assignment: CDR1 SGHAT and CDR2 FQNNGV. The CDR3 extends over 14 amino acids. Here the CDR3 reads CASSRGAGTGGYTF. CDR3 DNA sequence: TGTGCCAGCAGCAGGGGGGCAGGGACGGGCGGCTACACCTTC.

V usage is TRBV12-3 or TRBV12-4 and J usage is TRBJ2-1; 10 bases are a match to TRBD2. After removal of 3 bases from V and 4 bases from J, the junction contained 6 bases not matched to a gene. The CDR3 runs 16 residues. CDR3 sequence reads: CASSLFLAGVYNEQFF. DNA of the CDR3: TGTGCCAGCAGTTTGTTCCTAGCGGGAGTTTACAATGAGCAGTTCTTC.

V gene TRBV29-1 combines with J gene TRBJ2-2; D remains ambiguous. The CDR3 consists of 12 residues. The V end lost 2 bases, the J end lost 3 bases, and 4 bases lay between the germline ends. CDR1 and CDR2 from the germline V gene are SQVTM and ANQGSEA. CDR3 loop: CSVEQDTGELFF. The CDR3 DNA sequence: TGCAGCGTTGAACAGGACACCGGGGAGCTGTTTTTT.

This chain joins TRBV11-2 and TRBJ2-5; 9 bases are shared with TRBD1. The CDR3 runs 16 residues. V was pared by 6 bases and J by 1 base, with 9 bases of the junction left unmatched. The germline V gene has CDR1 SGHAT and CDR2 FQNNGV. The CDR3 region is CASSSGTGNTQETQYF. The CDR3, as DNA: TGTGCCAGCAGTTCCGGGACAGGGAATACCCAAGAGACCCAGTACTTC.

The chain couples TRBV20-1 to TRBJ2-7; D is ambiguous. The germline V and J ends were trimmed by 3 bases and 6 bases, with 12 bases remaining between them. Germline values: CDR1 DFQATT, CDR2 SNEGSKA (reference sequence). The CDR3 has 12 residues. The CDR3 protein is CSASSPAFEQYF. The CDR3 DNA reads TGCAGTGCTAGTTCCCCCGCCTTCGAGCAGTACTTC.

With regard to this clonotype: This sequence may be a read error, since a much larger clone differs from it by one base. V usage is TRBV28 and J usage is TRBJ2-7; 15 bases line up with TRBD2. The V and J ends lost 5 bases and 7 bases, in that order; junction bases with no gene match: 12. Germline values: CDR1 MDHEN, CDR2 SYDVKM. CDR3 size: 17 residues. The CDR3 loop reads CASSAFWTSGRGNEQYF. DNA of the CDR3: TGTGCCAGCAGTGCCTTCTGGACTAGCGGGAGGGGTAATGAGCAGTACTTC.

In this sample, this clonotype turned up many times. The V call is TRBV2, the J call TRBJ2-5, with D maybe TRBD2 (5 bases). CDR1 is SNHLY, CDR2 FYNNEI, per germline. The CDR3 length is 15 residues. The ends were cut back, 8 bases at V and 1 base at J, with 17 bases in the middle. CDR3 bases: TGTGCCAGCGGTTTCCCGGAGGTGGGCCAAGAGACCCAGTACTTC. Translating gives CASGFPEVGQETQYF.

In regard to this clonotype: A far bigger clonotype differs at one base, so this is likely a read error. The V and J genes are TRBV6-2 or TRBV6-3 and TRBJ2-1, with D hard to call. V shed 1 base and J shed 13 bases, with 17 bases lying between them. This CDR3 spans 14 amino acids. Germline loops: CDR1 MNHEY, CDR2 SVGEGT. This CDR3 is CASSYFLGQETQFF. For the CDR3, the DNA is TGTGCCAGCAGTTACTTCCTAGGGCAAGAGACCCAGTTCTTC.